This record covers a single TCR beta chain. No antigen is known for it. This CDR3 is built from 15 residues. V lost 4 bases to trimming and J lost 1 base, with 14 bases between them. Germline CDR1 reads SGHDT; CDR2 reads YYEEEE. Although they were nominally healthy when sampled, donors likely had unrecorded immune exposures. This sample stems from a study of cytomegalovirus exposure and HLA in healthy donors. Whole-study findings and limits: Some TCR beta chains (roughly 160 of them) were listed as cytomegalovirus-associated. Analyses of presence and absence presupposed an approximately uniform sequencing depth across donors.

13 Jbeta primers and 60 Vbeta primers were used for the PCR. The repertoire was sequenced with immunoSEQ multiplex PCR; TCRdb's copy has only in-frame clones and lacks some. This sample has over 150,000 clones, with less than 85% found just once. Material for sequencing was PBMCs. The clonotype was recovered from a boy younger than 10 in good health and CMV-seronegative. The chain recombines TRBV5-6 with TRBJ1-1; possible D gene TRBD1, 6 bases. The CDR3 nucleotides read TGTGCCAGCAGCAACCTTAAGGACAGGAACACTGAAGCTTTCTTT. Its translation is CASSNLKDRNTEAFF.